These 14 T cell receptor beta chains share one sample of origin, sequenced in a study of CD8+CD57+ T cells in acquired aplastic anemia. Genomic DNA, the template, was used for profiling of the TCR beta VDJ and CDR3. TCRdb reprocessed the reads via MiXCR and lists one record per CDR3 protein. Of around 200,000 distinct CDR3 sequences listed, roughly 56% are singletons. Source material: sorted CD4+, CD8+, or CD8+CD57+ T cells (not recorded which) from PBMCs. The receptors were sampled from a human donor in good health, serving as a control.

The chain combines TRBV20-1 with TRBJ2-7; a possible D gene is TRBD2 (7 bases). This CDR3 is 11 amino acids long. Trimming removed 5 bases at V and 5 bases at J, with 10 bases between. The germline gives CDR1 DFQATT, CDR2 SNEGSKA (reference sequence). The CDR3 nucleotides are TGCAGTGCTGGGGGGGGGCACGAGCAGTACTTC. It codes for CSAGGGHEQYF.

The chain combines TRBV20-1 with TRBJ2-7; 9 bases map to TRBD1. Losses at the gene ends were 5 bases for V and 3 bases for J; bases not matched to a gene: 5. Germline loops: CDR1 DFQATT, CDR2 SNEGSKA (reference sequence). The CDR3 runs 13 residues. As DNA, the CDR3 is TGCAGTGCTCCCGGGACAGGGAACTACGAGCAGTACTTC. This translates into CSAPGTGNYEQYF.

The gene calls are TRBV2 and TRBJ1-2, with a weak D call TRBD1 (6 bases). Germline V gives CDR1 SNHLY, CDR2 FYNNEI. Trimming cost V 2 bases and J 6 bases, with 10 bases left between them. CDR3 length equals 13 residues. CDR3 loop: CASSEQNRDGYTF. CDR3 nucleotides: TGTGCCAGCAGTGAACAGAACAGGGATGGCTACACCTTC.

CDR3 nucleotides: TGTGCCAGCAGTTACCGGGACAGGAACACTGAAGCTTTCTTT. The encoded protein is CASSYRDRNTEAFF. This chain uses TRBV6-2 or TRBV6-3 with TRBJ1-1; 7 bases map to TRBD1. The V gene end was trimmed by 2 bases and the J gene end by 1 base; junction bases not matched to a gene: 1. The CDR3 runs to 14 residues. The germline V gene has CDR1 MNHEY and CDR2 SVGEGT.

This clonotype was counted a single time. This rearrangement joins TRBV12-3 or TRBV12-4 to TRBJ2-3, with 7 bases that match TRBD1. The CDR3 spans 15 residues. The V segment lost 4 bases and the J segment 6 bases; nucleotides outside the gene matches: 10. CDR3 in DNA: TGTGCCAGCAGTTCCAGAGACAGGGTGGGGGATACGCAGTATTTT. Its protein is CASSSRDRVGDTQYF.

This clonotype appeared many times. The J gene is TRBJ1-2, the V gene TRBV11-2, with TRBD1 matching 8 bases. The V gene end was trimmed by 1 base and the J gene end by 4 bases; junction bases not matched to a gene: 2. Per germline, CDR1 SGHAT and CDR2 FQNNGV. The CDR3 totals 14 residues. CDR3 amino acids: CASSLVDRGYGYTF. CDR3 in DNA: TGTGCCAGCAGCTTAGTTGACAGGGGCTATGGCTACACCTTC.

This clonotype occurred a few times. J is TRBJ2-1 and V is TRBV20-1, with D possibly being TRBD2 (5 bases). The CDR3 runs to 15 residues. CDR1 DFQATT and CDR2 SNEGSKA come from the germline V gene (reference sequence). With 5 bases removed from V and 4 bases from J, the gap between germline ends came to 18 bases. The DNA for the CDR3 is TGCAGTGCTCGCTCCACTCCTACGGGATACAATGAGCAGTTCTTC. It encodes CSARSTPTGYNEQFF.

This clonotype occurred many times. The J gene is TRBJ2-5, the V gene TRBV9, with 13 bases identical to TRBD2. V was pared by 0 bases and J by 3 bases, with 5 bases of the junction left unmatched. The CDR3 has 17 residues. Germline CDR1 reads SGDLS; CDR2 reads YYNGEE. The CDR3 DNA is TGTGCCAGCAGCGTAGGGACTAGCGGGGGCCGAGAAGAGACCCAGTACTTC. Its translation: CASSVGTSGGREETQYF.

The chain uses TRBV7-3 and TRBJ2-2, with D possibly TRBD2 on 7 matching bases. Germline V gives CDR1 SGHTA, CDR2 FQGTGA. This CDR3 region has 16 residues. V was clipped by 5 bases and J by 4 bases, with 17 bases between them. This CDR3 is CASSHGGGAGTGELFF. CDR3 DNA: TGTGCCAGCAGCCACGGCGGGGGCGCGGGCACCGGGGAGCTGTTTTTT.

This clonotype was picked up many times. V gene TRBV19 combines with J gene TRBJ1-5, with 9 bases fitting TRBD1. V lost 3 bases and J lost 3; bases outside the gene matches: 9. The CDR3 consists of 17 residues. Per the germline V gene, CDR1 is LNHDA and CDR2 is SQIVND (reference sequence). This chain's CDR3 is CASSIQGQGSHNQPQHF. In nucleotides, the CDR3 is TGTGCCAGTAGTATCCAGGGACAGGGAAGCCACAATCAGCCCCAGCATTTT.

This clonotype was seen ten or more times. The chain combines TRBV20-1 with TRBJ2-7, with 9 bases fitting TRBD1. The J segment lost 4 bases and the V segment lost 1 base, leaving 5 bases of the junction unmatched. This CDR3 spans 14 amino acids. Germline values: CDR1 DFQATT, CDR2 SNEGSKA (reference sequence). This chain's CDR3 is CSARVTGGAYEQYF. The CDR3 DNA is TGCAGTGCTAGAGTAACAGGGGGCGCGTACGAGCAGTACTTC.

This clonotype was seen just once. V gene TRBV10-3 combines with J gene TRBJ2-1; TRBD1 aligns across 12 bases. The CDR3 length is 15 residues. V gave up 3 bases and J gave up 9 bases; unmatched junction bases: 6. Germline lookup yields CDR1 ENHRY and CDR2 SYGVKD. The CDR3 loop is CAISDPGQGAREQFF. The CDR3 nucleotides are TGTGCCATCAGTGACCCGGGACAGGGGGCTCGTGAGCAGTTCTTC.

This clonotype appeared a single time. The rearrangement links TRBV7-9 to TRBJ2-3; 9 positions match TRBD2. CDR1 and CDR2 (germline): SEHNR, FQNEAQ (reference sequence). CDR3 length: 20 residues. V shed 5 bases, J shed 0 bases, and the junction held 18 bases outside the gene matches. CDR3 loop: CASSPDEREAPPGSTDTQYF. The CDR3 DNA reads TGTGCCAGCAGCCCAGACGAGCGGGAGGCCCCCCCAGGGAGCACAGATACGCAGTATTTT.

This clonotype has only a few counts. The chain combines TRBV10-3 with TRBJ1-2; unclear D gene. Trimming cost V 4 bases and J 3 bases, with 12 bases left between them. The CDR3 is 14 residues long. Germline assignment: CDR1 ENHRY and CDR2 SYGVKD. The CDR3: CAISGGSPDYGYTF. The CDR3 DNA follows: TGTGCCATCAGTGGAGGCAGCCCAGACTATGGCTACACCTTC.